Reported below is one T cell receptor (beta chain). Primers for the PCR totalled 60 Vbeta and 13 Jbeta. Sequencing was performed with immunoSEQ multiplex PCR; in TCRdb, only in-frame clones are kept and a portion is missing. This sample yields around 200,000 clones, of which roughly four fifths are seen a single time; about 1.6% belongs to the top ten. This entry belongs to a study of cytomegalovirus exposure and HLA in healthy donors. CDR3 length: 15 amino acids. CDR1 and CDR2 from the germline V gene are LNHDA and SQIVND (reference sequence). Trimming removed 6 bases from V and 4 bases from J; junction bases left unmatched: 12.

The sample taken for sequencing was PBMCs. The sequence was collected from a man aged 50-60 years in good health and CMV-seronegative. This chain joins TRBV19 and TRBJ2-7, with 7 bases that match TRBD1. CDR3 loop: CASSAPGQTSYEQYF. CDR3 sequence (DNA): TGTGCCAGTAGCGCGCCGGGACAGACGTCTTACGAGCAGTACTTC.